This TCR beta chain was identified in a study of siplizumab effects on memory and regulatory T cells. The CDR3 is 16 amino acids. Trimming at V came to 4 bases and at J to 0 bases, leaving 9 bases not matched to a gene. Germline V gene sequence: CDR1 SGHRS, CDR2 YFSETQ. Profiling relied on immunoSEQ multiplex PCR, and the TCRdb table lists in-frame clones only, not all of them. The sample records some 110,000 clones, 94% being singletons. Sequenced sample: non-Treg CD4+ T cells sorted from blood. The chain uses TRBV5-1 and TRBJ1-1; 7 bases fit TRBD1. This clonotype was sampled from a human donor in good health. The CDR3 bases are TGCGCCAGCAGCGGTCAGACAGGGCCCGTGAACACTGAAGCTTTCTTT. Translated, it gives CASSGQTGPVNTEAFF.